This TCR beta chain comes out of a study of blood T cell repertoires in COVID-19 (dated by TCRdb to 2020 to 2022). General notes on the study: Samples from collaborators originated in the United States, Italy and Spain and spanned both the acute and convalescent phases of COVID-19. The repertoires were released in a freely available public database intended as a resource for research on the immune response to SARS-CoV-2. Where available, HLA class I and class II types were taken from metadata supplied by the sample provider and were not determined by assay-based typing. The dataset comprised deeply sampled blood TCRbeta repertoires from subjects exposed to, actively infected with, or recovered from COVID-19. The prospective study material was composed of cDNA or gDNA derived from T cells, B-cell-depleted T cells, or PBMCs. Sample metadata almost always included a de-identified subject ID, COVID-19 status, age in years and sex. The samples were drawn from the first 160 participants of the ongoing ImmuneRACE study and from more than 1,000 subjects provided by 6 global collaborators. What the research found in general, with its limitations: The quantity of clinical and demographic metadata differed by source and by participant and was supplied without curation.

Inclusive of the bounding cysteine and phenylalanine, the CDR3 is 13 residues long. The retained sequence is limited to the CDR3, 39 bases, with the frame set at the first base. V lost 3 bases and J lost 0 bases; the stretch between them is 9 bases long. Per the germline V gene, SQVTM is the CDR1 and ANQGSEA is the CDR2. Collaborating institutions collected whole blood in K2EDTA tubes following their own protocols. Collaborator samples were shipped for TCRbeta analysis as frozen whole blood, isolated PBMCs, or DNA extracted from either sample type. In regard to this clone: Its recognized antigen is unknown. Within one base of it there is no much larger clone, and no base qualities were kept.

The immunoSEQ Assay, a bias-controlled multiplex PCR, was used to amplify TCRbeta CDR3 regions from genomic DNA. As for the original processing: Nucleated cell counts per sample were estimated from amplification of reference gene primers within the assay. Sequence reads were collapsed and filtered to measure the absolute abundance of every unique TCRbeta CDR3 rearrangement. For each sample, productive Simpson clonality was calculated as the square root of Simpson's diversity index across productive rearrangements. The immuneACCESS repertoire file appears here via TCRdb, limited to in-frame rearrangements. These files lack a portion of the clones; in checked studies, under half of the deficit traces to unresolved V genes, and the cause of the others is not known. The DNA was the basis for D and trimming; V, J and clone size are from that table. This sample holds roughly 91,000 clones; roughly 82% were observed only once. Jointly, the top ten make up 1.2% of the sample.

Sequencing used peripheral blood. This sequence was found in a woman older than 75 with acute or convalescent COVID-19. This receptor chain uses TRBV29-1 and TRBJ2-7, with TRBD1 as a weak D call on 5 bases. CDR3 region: CSVETALSYEQYF. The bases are TGCAGCGTTGAGACAGCCCTCTCCTACGAGCAGTACTTC.